The 15 T cell receptor beta chains in this list originate from one sample, sequenced in a study of cytomegalovirus exposure and HLA in healthy donors. This table comes from immunoSEQ multiplex PCR, and its TCRdb copy is limited to in-frame clones, with some not included. The sample shows fewer than 250,000 clones, approximately 90% of them seen only once. The sample comprised PBMCs. Source of these receptors: a man between 18 and 29 years old in good health and CMV-seronegative.

The rearrangement links TRBV4-2 to TRBJ2-3, with 8 bases fitting TRBD2. Germline CDR1 reads LGHNA; CDR2 reads YNFKEQ. This CDR3 comprises 14 residues. J gave up 2 bases and V 8 bases, and 6 bases lay outside the gene matches. Written as DNA, the CDR3 is TGTGCCAGCGCAACTAGCGGAGACACAGATACGCAGTATTTT. This codes for CASATSGDTDTQYF.

The rearrangement links TRBV28 to TRBJ2-4; no clear D. Germline assignment: CDR1 MDHEN and CDR2 SYDVKM. This CDR3 comprises 12 residues. The V gene lost 4 bases and the J gene lost 4 bases, with 5 bases spanning the gap. The CDR3 DNA is TGTGCCAGCAGTTCTAGAAAAAACATTCAGTACTTC. This translates into CASSSRKNIQYF.

The J gene is TRBJ2-1, the V gene TRBV7-2; D is unclear. Trimming stripped 5 bases from V and 4 bases from J, with 6 bases between. CDR1 is SGHTA and CDR2 is FQGNSA in the germline V gene. The length of the CDR3 is 12 residues. The CDR3: CASSEQYNEQFF. In DNA, the CDR3 is TGTGCCAGCAGCGAACAGTACAATGAGCAGTTCTTC. The variable domain in full, with the rest retrieved from reference TRBV7-2 and TRBJ2-1, is GAGVSQSPSNKVTEKGKDVELRCDPISGHTALYWYRQSLGQGLEFLIYFQGNSAPDKSGLPSDRFSAERTGGSVSTLTIQRTQQEDSAVYLCASSEQYNEQFFGPGTRLTVL.

The genes are TRBV4-3 and TRBJ2-7; a possible D gene is TRBD2 (5 bases). Per the germline V gene, CDR1 is LGHNA and CDR2 is YSLEER. The CDR3 sequence is 14 residues long. Trimming took off 0 bases at V and 4 bases at J, with 10 bases between the two ends. CDR3 sequence: CASSQERRGYEQYF. DNA of the CDR3: TGCGCCAGCAGCCAAGAGCGAAGAGGGTACGAGCAGTACTTC.

The rearrangement joins TRBV6-5 to TRBJ1-2; 9 bases fit TRBD1. The CDR3 contains 15 residues. Trimming cost V 7 bases and J 4 bases; bases outside gene matches: 10. Per germline, CDR1 MNHEY and CDR2 SVGAGI. This CDR3 reads CASNWGQGGTYGYTF. DNA for the CDR3: TGTGCCAGCAATTGGGGACAGGGAGGGACCTATGGCTACACCTTC.

The V gene is TRBV5-6, the J gene TRBJ1-5; no clear D gene. V was pared by 2 bases and J by 6 bases, with 6 bases between. The CDR3 runs 12 residues. Germline V CDR1 and CDR2: SGHDT, YYEEEE. CDR3 protein: CASSFQAQPQHF. CDR3 bases: TGTGCCAGCAGCTTTCAGGCTCAGCCCCAGCATTTT.

This clone was seen only a few times. The gene calls are TRBV5-1 and TRBJ1-4; a possible D gene is TRBD1 (5 bases). The germline CDR1 and CDR2 sequences are SGHRS and YFSETQ. This CDR3 comprises 12 residues. Trimming stripped 0 bases from V and 12 bases from J, with 9 bases between. The CDR3 spells CASSLGSGELFF. The CDR3, as DNA: TGCGCCAGCAGCTTGGGCTCGGGGGAACTGTTTTTT. Variable domain in full (rest from reference TRBV5-1 and TRBJ1-4): KAGVTQTPRYLIKTRGQQVTLSCSPISGHRSVSWYQQTPGQGLQFLFEYFSETQRNKGNFPGRFSGRQFSNSRSEMNVSTLELGDSALYLCASSLGSGELFFGSGTQLSVL.

The chain has TRBV29-1 and TRBJ1-1; 9 bases align to TRBD1. Germline V gene data show CDR1 as SQVTM and CDR2 as ANQGSEA. CDR3 size: 13 residues. The junction had 8 bases not matched to a gene; V was cut back by 7 bases and J by 5 bases. The CDR3 bases are TGCAGCGCCAGACAGGGGGGAAGTACTGAAGCTTTCTTT. Its protein product is CSARQGGSTEAFF.

The sample holds one count of this clone. This chain uses TRBV2 with TRBJ1-3; weak D call: TRBD1 (5 bases). V was shortened by 4 bases and J by 0 bases, with 7 bases between the two germline ends. The CDR3 spans 14 residues. Germline V gene sequence: CDR1 SNHLY, CDR2 FYNNEI. For the CDR3, the DNA is TGTGCCAGCAGTGTGGACATCTCTGGAAACACCATATATTTT. It codes for CASSVDISGNTIYF.

This chain links TRBV18 with TRBJ2-7, with 11 bases fitting TRBD2. The CDR3 is 17 amino acids. Germline CDR1 is KGHSH and CDR2 is LQKENI. The trim removed 1 base at V and 0 bases at J, leaving 5 bases unmatched. The CDR3 loop reads CASSPLAGGFSSYEQYF. DNA for the CDR3: TGTGCCAGCTCACCACTAGCGGGAGGGTTCAGCTCCTACGAGCAGTACTTC.

The rearrangement uses TRBV7-8 and TRBJ1-5, with D perhaps TRBD1 (6 bases). Per germline, CDR1 SGHVS and CDR2 FQNEAQ. The CDR3 runs to 15 residues. Trimming left V 3 bases short and J 2 bases short, with 11 bases between. Here the CDR3 reads CASSFQGLGNQPQHF. The CDR3 region has the DNA TGTGCCAGCAGCTTCCAGGGGCTGGGCAATCAGCCCCAGCATTTT.

The genes are TRBV7-3 and TRBJ2-3, with D tentatively TRBD2 (5 bases). Trimming left V 5 bases short and J 2 bases short, with 14 bases between. Germline V gives CDR1 SGHTA, CDR2 FQGTGA. The CDR3 is 15 residues long. The CDR3 bases are TGTGCCAGCAGCCTCTCAGCGGAGACCACAGATACGCAGTATTTT. It translates to CASSLSAETTDTQYF.

The rearrangement joins TRBV28 to TRBJ1-2; no clear D. The CDR3 contains 11 residues. V dropped 5 bases and J dropped 5 bases, with 6 bases sitting between them. CDR1 and CDR2 (germline): MDHEN, SYDVKM. The CDR3, as DNA: TGTGCCAGCAGTCTTGCGTATGGCTACACCTTC. Protein: CASSLAYGYTF.

V is TRBV7-9 and J is TRBJ1-3; a possible D gene is TRBD1 (6 bases). Germline V CDR1 and CDR2: SEHNR, FQNEAQ (reference sequence). This CDR3 is built from 16 residues. V was pared by 1 base and J by 2 bases, with 12 bases between. Here the CDR3 DNA reads TGTGCCAGCAGCTTAGACGGGACACAGACTGGAAACACCATATATTTT. Translating it yields CASSLDGTQTGNTIYF.

J is TRBJ2-7 and V is TRBV7-2, with D possibly TRBD2 on 5 matching bases. With 3 bases removed from V and 2 bases from J, the gap between germline ends came to 11 bases. The CDR3 is 14 amino acids. Germline CDR1 is SGHTA and CDR2 is FQGNSA. CDR3 coding DNA: TGTGCCAGCAGCTTCCGGGAACTTACCTACGAGCAGTACTTC. Its translation: CASSFRELTYEQYF.